These 8 T cell receptor beta chains came from one sample sequenced in a study of T cells after yellow fever vaccination. TCRdb re-called the 5' RACE reads through MiXCR, storing one row per CDR3 protein. In the table there are 70,000 or so distinct CDR3 sequences, about 7.2% of which are singletons. The sequencing used CD8+ T cells sorted from PBMCs, collected roughly 10 days after the first yellow fever vaccination. The receptors stem from a young man who received the YFV17D yellow fever vaccine.

Many counts were recorded for this clonotype. The chain has TRBV11-2 and TRBJ2-7, with D unresolved. The CDR3 has 15 amino acids. Germline assignment: CDR1 SGHAT and CDR2 FQNNGV. Deletions cut 2 bases from V and 6 bases from J, with 17 bases between. In DNA form, the CDR3 reads TGTGCCAGCAGCTTACGGGCCCATCTCGGCTCCGAGCAGTACTTC. The encoded protein is CASSLRAHLGSEQYF.

Many counts were recorded for this clonotype. The chain has TRBV12-3 or TRBV12-4 and TRBJ2-1; 8 positions match TRBD2. The CDR3 consists of 13 residues. The V segment lost 11 bases and the J segment 5 bases; nucleotides outside the gene matches: 8. CDR3 sequence reads: CAGGLAGHNEQFF. CDR3 nucleotide sequence: TGTGCCGGCGGACTAGCTGGCCACAATGAGCAGTTCTTC.

This clonotype was counted many times. The J gene is TRBJ2-7, the V gene TRBV7-2, with 7 bases fitting TRBD2. Germline V lookup: CDR1 SGHTA, CDR2 FQGNSA. The CDR3 contains 13 residues. V was clipped by 6 bases and J by 1 base; unmatched bases: 3. CDR3 loop: CASSTGLSYEQYV. In nucleotides, the CDR3 is TGTGCCAGCAGTACGGGACTATCCTACGAGCAGTACGTC.

The count of this clonotype is one. The chain joins TRBV19 to TRBJ1-1; 7 bases align to TRBD1. CDR3 length equals 13 residues. The germline CDR1 and CDR2 sequences are LNHDA and SQIVND (reference sequence). J gave up 5 bases and V 10 bases, and 10 bases lay outside the gene matches. In DNA form, the CDR3 reads TGTGCCACCCGCCAGGGGGTTGGTACTGAAGCTTTCTTT. As protein: CATRQGVGTEAFF.

The table lists this clonotype with many counts. V is TRBV29-1 and J is TRBJ2-7; D unresolved. Per the germline V gene, CDR1 is SQVTM and CDR2 is ANQGSEA. The CDR3 runs to 12 residues. V was shortened by 5 bases and J by 6 bases, with 14 bases between the two germline ends. Here the CDR3 reads CSVIDPSGEQYV. The CDR3 DNA follows: TGCAGCGTTATTGACCCTTCAGGCGAGCAGTACGTC.

This chain connects TRBV11-1 to TRBJ2-5; 13 bases line up with TRBD2. After removal of 0 bases from V and 2 bases from J, the junction contained 12 bases not matched to a gene. The germline CDR1 and CDR2 sequences are SGHAT and FQDESV (reference sequence). This CDR3 has 20 amino acids. Written as DNA, the CDR3 is TGTGCCAGCAGCTTAGCGCATTGGACTAGCGGGGGCCCCCGTCAAGAGACCCAGTACTTC. Translated: CASSLAHWTSGGPRQETQYF.

This clonotype was seen more than once but under ten times. The J gene is TRBJ2-7, the V gene TRBV6-2 or TRBV6-3, with a weak D call TRBD1 (5 bases). In germline, CDR1 is MNHEY, CDR2 SVGEGT. CDR3 length: 12 residues. Deletions cut 10 bases from V and 6 bases from J, with 16 bases between. CDR3 protein: CAIARTGAEQYF. In DNA form, the CDR3 reads TGTGCCATCGCCCGAACTGGGGCCGAGCAGTACTTC.

This clonotype was found many times. The rearrangement joins TRBV29-1 to TRBJ2-6; D possibly matches TRBD1 or TRBD2 (5 bases each). V was pared by 7 bases and J by 5 bases, with 18 bases between. Germline lookup yields CDR1 SQVTM and CDR2 ANQGSEA. The CDR3 consists of 15 residues. The CDR3 is CSATGTASWANVLTF. The CDR3 region has the DNA TGCAGCGCAACCGGGACGGCTTCCTGGGCCAACGTCCTGACTTTC.